This TCR beta chain appears in the sequencing data of a study of blood T cells in healthy people across ages. Study in general: Template switching caught about one barcoded beta molecule for each two T cells. Study-level points and caveats: Age advanced and TCR beta diversity per million T cells fell, roughly linearly. There were more naive CD4+ cells and higher diversity in long-lived donors than in aged donors.

The CDR3 consists of 14 residues. Germline loops: CDR1 SEHNR, CDR2 FQNEAQ (reference sequence). V lost 9 bases and J 6 bases, leaving 18 bases between the germline ends. Comments on this clonotype: Its antigen is not known.

Every donor contributed roughly 10 milliliters of peripheral blood by blood draw. Using a J-beta primer mix together with a sample-barcoded 5' primer, a second PCR was run for about 7 to 12 cycles. Using its own MiXCR run on the 5' RACE reads, TCRdb lists one record per CDR3 protein. The sample contains around 750,000 distinct CDR3 sequences, about 55% of which appear only once. The sample comprised blood. V and J are TRBV7-9 and TRBJ2-1; possibly TRBD1 for D (7 bases). The receptor's source is an elderly man in good health. DNA for the CDR3: TGTGCCAGTAAGAGCCAGGGGGGACCCAATGAGCAGTTCTTC. Protein sequence: CASKSQGGPNEQFF.